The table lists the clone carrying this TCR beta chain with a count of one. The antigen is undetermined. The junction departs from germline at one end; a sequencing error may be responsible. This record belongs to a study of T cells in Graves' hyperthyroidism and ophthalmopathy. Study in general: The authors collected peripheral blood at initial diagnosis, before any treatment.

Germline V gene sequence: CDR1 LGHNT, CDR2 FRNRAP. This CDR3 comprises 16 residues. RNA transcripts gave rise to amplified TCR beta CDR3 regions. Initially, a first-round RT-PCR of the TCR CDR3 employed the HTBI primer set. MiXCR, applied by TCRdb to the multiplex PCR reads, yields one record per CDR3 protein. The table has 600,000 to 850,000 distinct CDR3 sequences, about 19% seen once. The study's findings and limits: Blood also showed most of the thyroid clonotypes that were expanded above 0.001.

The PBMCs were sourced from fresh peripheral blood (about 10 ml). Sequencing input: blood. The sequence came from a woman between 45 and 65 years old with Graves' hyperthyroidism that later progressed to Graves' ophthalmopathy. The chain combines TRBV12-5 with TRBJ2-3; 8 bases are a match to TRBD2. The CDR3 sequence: CSSGLVTGGRTDTQYF. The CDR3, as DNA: TGTTCTAGTGGTTTGGTAACGGGGGGGCGCACAGATACGCAGTATTTT. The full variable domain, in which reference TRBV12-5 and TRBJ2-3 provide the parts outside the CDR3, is DARVTQTPRHKVTEMGQEVTMRCQPILGHNTVFWYRQTMMQGLELLAYFRNRAPLDDSGMPKDRFSAEMPDATLATLKIQPSEPRDSAVYFCSSGLVTGGRTDTQYFGPGTRLTVL.